One T cell receptor (beta chain) is described in this entry. Its specific antigen is unknown. No much larger clone is present one base from it, and per-base qualities are unavailable. The Qiagen DNeasy kit was used to extract genomic DNA both from unsorted PBMCs and from the negatively selected CD4+ and CD8+ fractions. Using primers that anneal to V and J segments, immunoSEQ multiplex PCR amplified the TCR beta CDR3 regions. A synthetic immune receptor repertoire was used to minimize amplification bias, and any residual bias was removed computationally once sequencing was done. The original methods were these. Repertoire diversity was quantified as the Shannon entropy index using custom Python scripts. Unsorted, CD4+ and CD8+ repertoires were examined separately, except in combined analyses, for which CD4+ and CD8+ sequences were merged in silico. A clone was considered expanded if an increase in frequency of at least 2-fold after treatment relative to C1D1 was found, and a pseudocount of 0.5 was applied to clones undetected at baseline. Clones with 0 or 1 copy at C1D1 were defined as singleton clones, while clones with 2 or more copies were defined as non-singleton clones. Clones expanded in unsorted samples were assigned a CD4+, CD8+ or unknown annotation through matching of protein sequences in sorted samples from the same patient. Diversity changes from C1D1 to C4D1 were tested in paired samples using Wilcoxon tests. Held by TCRdb, this immuneACCESS table contains in-frame sequences only and omits some clones. Under half of the omission traces to an unresolved V gene where checked; the cause of the rest is unknown. The D gene and trimming were derived from the DNA, and the V and J assignments and clone size from that table. This sample comprises about 15,000 clones, over 70% of them detected only once. Around 1.9% of the sample is taken by the ten largest.

The sample's time point label, decoded: cycle 4 day 1 (C4D1), after about 6 weeks of nivolumab. All trial patients had relapsed after autologous stem cell transplantation, with cohorts A, B and C differing in prior brentuximab vedotin exposure. Magnetic negative selection with a Miltenyi CD4+ T cell isolation kit was used to purify CD4+ T cells from thawed PBMCs. The trial cohort was composed of under 70 patients with relapsed/refractory classical Hodgkin lymphoma, for whom complete response, partial response or progressive disease was recorded as best overall response. Single-agent nivolumab was administered to trial patients in the multi-cohort phase II CheckMate 205 trial. An independent review committee assessed best overall response by applying the 2007 International Working Group response criteria. Trial PBMCs were collected immediately before nivolumab initiation (C1D1) and during therapy at cycle 2 day 1 and cycle 4 day 1. After peripheral blood was drawn into 8 mL Vacutainer Cell Preparation Tubes, PBMCs were isolated by centrifugation and then cryopreserved. Purified CD4+ and CD8+ fractions were generated only in cases for which an additional PBMC sample was available. Magnetically labelled cells were depleted on LS columns in a quadroMACS separator, and the flow-through was collected as the purified fraction.

This sample was included in a study of PD-1 blockade in classical Hodgkin lymphoma (dated by TCRdb to 2020 to 2022). Concerning the study at large: Nivolumab dosing was 3 mg/kg intravenously every 2 weeks, continuing until either disease progression or unacceptable toxicity. To define a peripheral blood immune signature of response to PD-1 blockade in classical Hodgkin lymphoma, the study combined TCR beta sequencing with CyTOF.

What the work shows at the level of the full study, not this receptor alone: By C4D1, a significant rise was seen in CD4+ TCR diversity but not in CD8+ TCR diversity (p=0.0027 vs p=0.16), and the rise was most apparent among complete responders (p=0.02). The study was restricted to a single clinical trial cohort, and the causes of repertoire differences, possibly disease activity or prior therapy, were left undefined. Trial patients with a complete response had baseline diversity similar to that of newly diagnosed patients, while partial responders and progressors had significantly lower diversity. Lower diversity was seen in patients whose nivolumab began less than 1 year after ASCT, and these patients were left out of later analyses so that immune reconstitution would not confound the results. Newly diagnosed patients were reported to have lower baseline TCR diversity than healthy donors, and relapsed/refractory patients were reported to have lower baseline TCR diversity still.

This TCR derives from a human donor with classical Hodgkin lymphoma. The sample here was CD4+ T cells from blood, taken before the fourth cycle of nivolumab.

The CDR3 sequence is CSGGYNEQFF. DNA sequence: TGCAGCGGGGGCTACAATGAGCAGTTCTTC. The chain couples TRBV29-1 to TRBJ2-1; the D gene is unclear. Based on the germline V gene, the CDR1 and CDR2 sequences are SQVTM and ANQGSEA. Taken from cysteine to phenylalanine, the CDR3 has 10 residues. Left in the record is the CDR3 DNA by itself, 30 bases read in frame from the first base. V and J are truncated by 7 bases and 3 bases respectively, leaving an intervening sequence of 4 bases.